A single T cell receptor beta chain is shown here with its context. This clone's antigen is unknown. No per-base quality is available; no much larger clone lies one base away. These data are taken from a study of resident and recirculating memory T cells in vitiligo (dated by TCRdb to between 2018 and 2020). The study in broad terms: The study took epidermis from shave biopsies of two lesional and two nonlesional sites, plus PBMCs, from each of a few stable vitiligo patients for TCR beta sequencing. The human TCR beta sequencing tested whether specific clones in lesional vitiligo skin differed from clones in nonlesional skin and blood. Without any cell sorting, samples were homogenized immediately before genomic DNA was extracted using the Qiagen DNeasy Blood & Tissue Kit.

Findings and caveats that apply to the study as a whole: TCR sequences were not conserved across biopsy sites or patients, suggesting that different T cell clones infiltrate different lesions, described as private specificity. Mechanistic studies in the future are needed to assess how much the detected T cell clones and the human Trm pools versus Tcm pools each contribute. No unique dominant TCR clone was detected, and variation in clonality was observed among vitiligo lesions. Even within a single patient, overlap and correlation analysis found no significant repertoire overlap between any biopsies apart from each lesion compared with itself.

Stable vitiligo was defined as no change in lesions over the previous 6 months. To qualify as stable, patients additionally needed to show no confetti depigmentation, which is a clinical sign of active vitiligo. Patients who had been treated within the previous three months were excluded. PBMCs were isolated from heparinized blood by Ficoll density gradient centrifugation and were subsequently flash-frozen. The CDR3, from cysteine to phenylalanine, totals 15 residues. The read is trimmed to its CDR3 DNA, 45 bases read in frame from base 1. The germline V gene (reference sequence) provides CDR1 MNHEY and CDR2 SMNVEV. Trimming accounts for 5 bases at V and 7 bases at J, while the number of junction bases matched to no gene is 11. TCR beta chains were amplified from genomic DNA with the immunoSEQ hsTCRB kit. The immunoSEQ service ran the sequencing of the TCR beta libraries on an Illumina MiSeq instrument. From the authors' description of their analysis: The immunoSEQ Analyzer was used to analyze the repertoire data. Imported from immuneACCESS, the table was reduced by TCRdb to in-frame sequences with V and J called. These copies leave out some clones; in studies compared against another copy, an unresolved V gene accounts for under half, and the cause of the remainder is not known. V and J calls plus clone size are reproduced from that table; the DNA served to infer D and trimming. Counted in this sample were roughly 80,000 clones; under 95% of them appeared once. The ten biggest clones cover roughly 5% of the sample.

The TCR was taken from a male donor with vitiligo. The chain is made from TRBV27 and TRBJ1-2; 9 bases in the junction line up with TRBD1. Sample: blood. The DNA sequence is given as TGTGCCAGCAGTCCCGGGACAGGGTACTCAGCTGGCTACACCTTC. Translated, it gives CASSPGTGYSAGYTF.